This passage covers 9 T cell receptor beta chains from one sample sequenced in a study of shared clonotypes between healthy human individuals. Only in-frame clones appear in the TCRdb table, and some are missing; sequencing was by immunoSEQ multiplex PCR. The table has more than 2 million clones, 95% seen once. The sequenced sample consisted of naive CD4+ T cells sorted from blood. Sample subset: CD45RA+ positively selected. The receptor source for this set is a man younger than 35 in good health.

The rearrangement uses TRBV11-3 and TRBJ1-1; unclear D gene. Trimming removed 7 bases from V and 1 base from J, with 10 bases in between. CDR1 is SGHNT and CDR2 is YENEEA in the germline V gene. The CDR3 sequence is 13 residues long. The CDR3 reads CASKGQENTEAFF. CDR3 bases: TGTGCCAGCAAGGGCCAGGAGAACACTGAAGCTTTCTTT.

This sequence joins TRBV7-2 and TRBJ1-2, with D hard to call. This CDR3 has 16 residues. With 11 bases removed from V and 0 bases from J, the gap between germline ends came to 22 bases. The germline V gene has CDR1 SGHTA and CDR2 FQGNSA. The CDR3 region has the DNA TGTGCCGCCAGCAGCTTCTATAGGGCTTCTAACTATGGCTACACCTTC. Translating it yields CAASSFYRASNYGYTF.

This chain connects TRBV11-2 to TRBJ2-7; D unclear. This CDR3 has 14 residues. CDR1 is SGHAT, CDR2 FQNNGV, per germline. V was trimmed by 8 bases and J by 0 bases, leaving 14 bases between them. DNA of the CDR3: TGTGCCAGCGGCAGTCGCGGCAGCTCCTACGAGCAGTACTTC. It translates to CASGSRGSSYEQYF.

In DNA form, the CDR3 reads TGTGCCAGCAACCCGACAGGGGGTAGAGCTTTCTTT. It is translated as CASNPTGGRAFF. The chain links TRBV6-5 to TRBJ1-1; 9 bases line up with TRBD1. With V trimmed by 7 bases and J by 10 bases, 7 bases remained unmatched. The CDR3 has 12 residues. The germline gives CDR1 MNHEY, CDR2 SVGAGI.

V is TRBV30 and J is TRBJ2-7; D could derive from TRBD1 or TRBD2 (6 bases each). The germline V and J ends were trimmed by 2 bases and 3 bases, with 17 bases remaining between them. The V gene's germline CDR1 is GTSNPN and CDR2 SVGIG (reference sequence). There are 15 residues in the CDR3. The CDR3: CAWSPGWGANYEQYF. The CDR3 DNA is TGTGCCTGGAGTCCAGGGTGGGGGGCGAACTACGAGCAGTACTTC.

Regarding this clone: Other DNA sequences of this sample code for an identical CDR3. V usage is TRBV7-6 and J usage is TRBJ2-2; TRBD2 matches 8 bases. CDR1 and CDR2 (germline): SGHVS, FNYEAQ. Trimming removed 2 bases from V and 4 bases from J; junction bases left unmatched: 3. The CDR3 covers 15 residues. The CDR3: CASSLRSGGTGELFF. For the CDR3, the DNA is TGTGCCAGCAGCTTACGAAGCGGGGGCACCGGGGAGCTGTTTTTT.

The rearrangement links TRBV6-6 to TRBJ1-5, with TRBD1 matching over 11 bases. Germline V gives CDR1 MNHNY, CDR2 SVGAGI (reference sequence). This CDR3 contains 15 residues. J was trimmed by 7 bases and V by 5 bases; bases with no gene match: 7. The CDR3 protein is CASSGTGGWGQPQHF. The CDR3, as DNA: TGTGCCAGCAGTGGGACAGGGGGTTGGGGACAGCCCCAGCATTTT.

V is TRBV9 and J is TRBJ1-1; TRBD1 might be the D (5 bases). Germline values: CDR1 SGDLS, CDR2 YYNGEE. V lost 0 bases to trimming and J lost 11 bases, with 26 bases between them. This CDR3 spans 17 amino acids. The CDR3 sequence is CASSVVAGGQGLSAAFF. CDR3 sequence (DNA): TGTGCCAGCAGCGTAGTGGCTGGAGGGCAGGGTCTCTCCGCGGCTTTCTTT.

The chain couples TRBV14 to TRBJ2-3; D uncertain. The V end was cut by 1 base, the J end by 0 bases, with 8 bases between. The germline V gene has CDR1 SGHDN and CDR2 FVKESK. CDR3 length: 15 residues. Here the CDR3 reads CASSQAGPSTDTQYF. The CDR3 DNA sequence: TGTGCCAGCAGCCAAGCGGGTCCTAGCACAGATACGCAGTATTTT.